The present T cell receptor beta chain was sequenced within a study of blood T cell repertoires in COVID-19. As for the study in general: Acute and convalescent COVID-19 specimens originated in the United States, Italy and Spain.

Deletions cut 7 bases from V and 0 bases from J, with 16 bases between. This CDR3 comprises 16 residues. Germline V gene data show CDR1 as MDHEN and CDR2 as SYDVKM. How the authors handled the data: How many nucleated cells were present was estimated from reference gene primer amplification. TCRdb's copy holds only in-frame clones and misses some; the assay was immunoSEQ multiplex PCR. The D gene and trimming were derived from the DNA, and the V and J assignments and clone size from that table. Among 250,000 to 400,000 clones listed, approximately 88% were seen once. The sample consisted of PBMCs or T cells enriched from blood (not recorded which). The TCR originated in a man aged 60-69 years who had recovered from COVID-19. This rearrangement joins TRBV28 to TRBJ2-1; D is perhaps TRBD2 (6 bases). The CDR3 nucleotides are TGTGCCAGCACCCCAGGTGGGGGGAGCTCCTACAATGAGCAGTTCTTC. Its translation is CASTPGGGSSYNEQFF.